Below, 10 T cell receptor beta chains from the same sample are listed, as sequenced in a study of cytomegalovirus exposure and HLA in healthy donors. PCR used 60 Vbeta primers and 13 Jbeta primers. Some clones are missing from TCRdb's copy, which holds only in-frame ones; the method was immunoSEQ multiplex PCR. The table has about 130,000 clones, 75% seen once; the top ten hold approximately 3.1%. Source material: PBMCs. The receptors were gathered from a man aged 25 to 45 in good health and CMV-seronegative.

The chain employs TRBV28 and TRBJ2-1; D possibly corresponds to TRBD2 (6 bases). V was clipped by 5 bases and J by 0 bases, with 29 bases between them. This CDR3 has 21 residues. Germline lookup yields CDR1 MDHEN and CDR2 SYDVKM. As DNA, the CDR3 is TGTGCCAGCAGTACCGCGGGGTTCCTTTCGATTCCGAAAGCCTCCTACAATGAGCAGTTCTTC. This sequence encodes CASSTAGFLSIPKASYNEQFF.

The chain recombines TRBV11-1 with TRBJ2-3; D is unresolved. Per germline, CDR1 SGHAT and CDR2 FQDESV (reference sequence). V was clipped by 5 bases and J by 2 bases, with 11 bases between them. The length of the CDR3 is 14 residues. The CDR3 protein is CASSPSYYTDTQYF. DNA of the CDR3: TGTGCCAGCAGCCCATCCTACTACACAGATACGCAGTATTTT.

The chain has TRBV27 and TRBJ1-2, with TRBD1 identical over 8 bases. Germline lookup yields CDR1 MNHEY and CDR2 SMNVEV (reference sequence). Trimming took 5 bases from V and 6 from J; bases not matched to a gene: 5. There are 13 residues in the CDR3. CDR3 sequence reads: CASSRRTGNGYTF. The CDR3 DNA is TGTGCCAGCAGTCGTCGGACAGGGAATGGCTACACCTTC.

The rearrangement links TRBV2 to TRBJ1-1; a weak D match, TRBD1 (5 bases). The V gene's germline CDR1 is SNHLY and CDR2 FYNNEI. The length of the CDR3 is 15 residues. Trimming cost V 2 bases and J 3 bases, with 13 bases left between them. CDR3 sequence (DNA): TGTGCCAGCAGTGAAAAGGGGTCTGTGGACACTGAAGCTTTCTTT. This translates into CASSEKGSVDTEAFF. The full variable domain, in which reference TRBV2 and TRBJ1-1 provide the parts outside the CDR3, is EPEVTQTPSHQVTQMGQEVILRCVPISNHLYFYWYRQILGQKVEFLVSFYNNEISEKSEIFDDQFSVERPDGSNFTLKIRSTKLEDSAMYFCASSEKGSVDTEAFFGQGTRLTVV.

CDR3 amino acids: CASSTASGEQYF. CDR3 bases: TGTGCCAGCAGCACTGCTAGCGGCGAGCAGTACTTC. The V call is TRBV9, the J call TRBJ2-7; 7 nucleotides align to TRBD2. Trimming removed 4 bases from V and 6 bases from J; junction bases left unmatched: 4. This CDR3 has 12 residues. Germline loops: CDR1 SGDLS, CDR2 YYNGEE.

The J gene is TRBJ2-7, the V gene TRBV30; 14 bases are a match to TRBD2. CDR1 is GTSNPN, CDR2 SVGIG, per germline (reference sequence). V shed 2 bases, J shed 4 bases, and the junction held 7 bases outside the gene matches. The length of the CDR3 is 16 residues. CDR3 sequence: CAWSTPGLAGVYEQYF. CDR3 DNA sequence: TGTGCCTGGAGTACTCCGGGACTAGCGGGAGTTTACGAGCAGTACTTC.

The chain uses TRBV28 and TRBJ2-1; the match to TRBD2 covers 9 bases. The germline CDR1 and CDR2 sequences are MDHEN and SYDVKM. The CDR3 totals 16 residues. V shed 4 bases and J 0 bases; nucleotides not matched to a gene: 4. CDR3 sequence (DNA): TGTGCCAGCAGTTCCCTTAGCGGGGGCTCCTACAATGAGCAGTTCTTC. It specifies CASSSLSGGSYNEQFF. Using reference TRBV28 and TRBJ2-1 for the parts outside the CDR3, the full variable domain is DVKVTQSSRYLVKRTGEKVFLECVQDMDHENMFWYRQDPGLGLRLIYFSYDVKMKEKGDIPEGYSVSREKKERFSLILESASTNQTSMYLCASSSLSGGSYNEQFFGPGTRLTVL.

This chain joins TRBV19 and TRBJ1-3; TRBD1 agrees at 8 bases. Trimming cost V 4 bases and J 0 bases; bases outside gene matches: 23. CDR3 length equals 22 residues. Per germline, CDR1 LNHDA and CDR2 SQIVND (reference sequence). The CDR3: CASSTPDRDMNWTRNSGNTIYF. In DNA, the CDR3 is TGTGCCAGTAGTACCCCGGACAGGGATATGAATTGGACTCGAAACTCTGGAAACACCATATATTTT.

The rearrangement links TRBV6-4 to TRBJ2-1; 11 nucleotides align to TRBD2. The J segment lost 12 bases and the V segment lost 2 bases, leaving 6 bases of the junction unmatched. The CDR3 has 14 amino acids. CDR1 MRHNA and CDR2 SNTAGT come from the germline V gene. CDR3 sequence: CASSDPFSGGVQFF. In DNA form, the CDR3 reads TGTGCCAGCAGTGACCCATTTAGCGGGGGGGTGCAGTTCTTC.

This chain joins TRBV30 and TRBJ1-1; possible D gene TRBD1, 5 bases. V gave up 5 bases and J gave up 4 bases, with 17 bases separating them. CDR3 size: 14 residues. Germline lookup yields CDR1 GTSNPN and CDR2 SVGIG (reference sequence). DNA of the CDR3: TGTGCCTGGGCCCGGGGCGTGGGGGGCACTGAAGCTTTCTTT. This codes for CAWARGVGGTEAFF.